This TCR beta chain was profiled in a study of blood T cell repertoires in COVID-19. In the study overall: Samples came from the United States, Italy and Spain, spanning acute and convalescent COVID-19. Sample material is recorded as cDNA or gDNA derived from T cells, B-cell-depleted T cells, or PBMCs.

V lost 4 bases to trimming and J lost 4 bases, with 10 bases between them. The germline V gene has CDR1 LGHNT and CDR2 FRNRAP. The CDR3 is 13 amino acids. As handled by the study authors: Estimates of nucleated cell counts were drawn from the amplification of reference gene primers. Some clones are missing from TCRdb's copy, which holds only in-frame ones; the method was immunoSEQ multiplex PCR. D and trimming come from the DNA, and the V and J calls and clone size come from that table. This sample carries some 140,000 clones, 75% to 90% of them seen once, and the ten largest clones take around 17%. Sequencing was carried out using peripheral blood. The chain carries TRBV12-5 and TRBJ2-5, with D perhaps matching TRBD1 (6 bases). The sequence was obtained from a woman between 45 and 65 years old who had recovered from COVID-19. Here the CDR3 reads CASGSQGAETQYF. The CDR3 nucleotides are TGTGCTAGTGGTTCACAGGGAGCAGAGACCCAGTACTTC.